This passage covers 19 T cell receptor beta chains from one sample sequenced in a study of CD8 T cells in ankylosing spondylitis. Whole-study findings and limits: One TCR beta motif, made up of about 8 highly homologous variants, appeared characteristic of ankylosing spondylitis blood.

TCRdb independently ran MiXCR on the 5' RACE reads; one entry per CDR3 protein. The sample carries approximately 500,000 distinct CDR3 sequences, over 9.5% recorded once. These receptors have no identified antigens. The sample comprised blood, either unsorted or a sorted T cell fraction (not recorded which). These receptors were collected from a male donor with ankylosing spondylitis.

The V and J genes are TRBV24-1 and TRBJ2-5; TRBD2 matches 13 bases. V lost 4 bases to trimming and J lost 6 bases; unmatched junction nucleotides: 4. Germline V gives CDR1 KGHDR, CDR2 SFDVKD. The CDR3 runs to 15 residues. As DNA, the CDR3 is TGTGCCACCAGTGAACCGACTAGCGGGAGGAAGACCCAGTACTTC. Residues: CATSEPTSGRKTQYF.

The chain recombines TRBV20-1 with TRBJ2-1; possibly TRBD1 for D (5 bases). This CDR3 is 12 amino acids long. Between the trimmed V and J ends, which lost 2 bases and 9 bases, there was a span of 11 bases. The germline CDR1 and CDR2 sequences are DFQATT and SNEGSKA (reference sequence). The CDR3 loop reads CSARHVQAEQFF. The CDR3, as DNA: TGCAGTGCTAGACACGTACAGGCTGAGCAGTTCTTC.

The chain joins TRBV29-1 to TRBJ2-7; the D gene is possibly TRBD2 (6 bases). The length of the CDR3 is 16 residues. Trimming cost V 3 bases and J 3 bases, with 21 bases left between them. Germline CDR1 SQVTM, CDR2 ANQGSEA. CDR3 in amino acids: CSVESLAYGSYYEQYV. The CDR3 nucleotides are TGCAGCGTTGAGTCACTAGCCTACGGTTCGTACTACGAGCAGTACGTC.

This clonotype was counted ten times or more. The CDR3 loop is CASSPGLLYEQYF. CDR3 DNA: TGTGCCAGCAGCCCGGGACTCCTCTACGAGCAGTACTTC. The gene calls are TRBV4-2 and TRBJ2-7; possibly TRBD2 for D (6 bases). CDR1 is LGHNA, CDR2 YNFKEQ, per germline. The CDR3 sequence is 13 residues long. Trimming pared 4 bases from V and 3 bases from J, leaving 10 bases between.

The rearrangement uses TRBV14 and TRBJ2-3; tentative D call: TRBD2 (5 bases). V was trimmed by 5 bases and J by 5 bases, leaving 11 bases between them. CDR1 and CDR2 from the germline V gene are SGHDN and FVKESK. This CDR3 has 13 residues. The CDR3 is CASSFYAGDTQYF. DNA for the CDR3: TGTGCCAGCAGCTTCTACGCGGGAGATACGCAGTATTTT.

This clonotype showed up just a few times. The CDR3 nucleotides read TGCAGTAGTGGACAGGGAAGGCAGCCCCAGCATTTT. It is translated as CSSGQGRQPQHF. The chain is built from TRBV20-1 and TRBJ1-5, with 8 bases identical to TRBD1. The CDR3 has 12 amino acids. Germline V gene lookup returns CDR1 DFQATT and CDR2 SNEGSKA (reference sequence). V lost 8 bases and J lost 7; bases outside the gene matches: 7.

Many counts were recorded for this clonotype. This rearrangement joins TRBV20-1 to TRBJ1-1, with D possibly TRBD1 on 6 matching bases. The CDR3 extends over 14 amino acids. From germline, CDR1 is DFQATT and CDR2 SNEGSKA (reference sequence). Trimming shortened V by 2 bases and J by 0 bases, and 10 bases separated the two germline ends. This CDR3 reads CSARWTVLNTEAFF. CDR3 nucleotides: TGCAGTGCTAGATGGACAGTGCTGAACACTGAAGCTTTCTTT.

The chain has TRBV7-9 and TRBJ1-1; D is ambiguous. Looked up from germline, CDR1 is SEHNR and CDR2 is FQNEAQ (reference sequence). This CDR3 spans 13 amino acids. The germline V and J ends were trimmed by 7 bases and 0 bases, with 9 bases remaining between them. CDR3: CASKGSMNTEAFF. CDR3 nucleotide sequence: TGTGCCAGCAAGGGTTCCATGAACACTGAAGCTTTCTTT.

This chain joins TRBV5-5 and TRBJ1-2; TRBD1 aligns across 8 bases. The junction had 10 bases not matched to a gene; V was cut back by 4 bases and J by 2 bases. This CDR3 contains 16 residues. Per germline, CDR1 SGHKS and CDR2 YYEKEE (reference sequence). In DNA, the CDR3 is TGTGCCAGCAGCGACAGACAGGGGAAGGTGAACTATGGCTACACCTTC. Its protein product is CASSDRQGKVNYGYTF.

The rearrangement uses TRBV3-1 and TRBJ2-3; possibly TRBD2 for D (6 bases). V shed 0 bases and J shed 2 bases, with 12 bases lying between them. The CDR3 runs to 16 residues. Germline V lookup: CDR1 LGHDT, CDR2 YNNKEL (reference sequence). CDR3 in DNA: TGTGCCAGCAGCCAAGACGGAGGGTCCCCCACAGATACGCAGTATTTT. Translating it yields CASSQDGGSPTDTQYF.

The J gene is TRBJ2-3, the V gene TRBV20-1, with D maybe TRBD2 (5 bases). The CDR3 has 13 residues. Trimming took 1 base from V and 5 from J, leaving 10 bases between them. Germline V CDR1 and CDR2: DFQATT, SNEGSKA (reference sequence). The CDR3 protein is CSARAGIGDTQYF. The CDR3 DNA sequence: TGCAGTGCTAGAGCGGGAATTGGAGATACGCAGTATTTT.

This clonotype was detected a few times. The rearrangement uses TRBV12-3 or TRBV12-4 and TRBJ2-2; possible D gene TRBD1, 6 bases. The length of the CDR3 is 14 residues. Trimming cost V 7 bases and J 4 bases, with 13 bases left between them. The CDR3 loop reads CASNPDRFTGELFF. The CDR3 nucleotides are TGTGCCAGCAACCCGGACAGATTCACCGGGGAGCTGTTTTTT.

The chain uses TRBV28 and TRBJ2-2, with 7 nucleotides matching TRBD2. Losses at the gene ends were 3 bases for V and 10 bases for J; bases not matched to a gene: 8. The CDR3 has 14 amino acids. The germline CDR1 and CDR2 sequences are MDHEN and SYDVKM. CDR3 DNA sequence: TGTGCCAGCAGTTTGTTGACTGGGAGGGCGGAGCTGTTTTTT. Its translation: CASSLLTGRAELFF.

This clonotype was recorded a few times. This chain's CDR3 is CAISDGTACTF. CDR3 coding DNA: TGTGCCATCAGTGACGGTACAGCTTGCACCTTC. This chain links TRBV10-3 with TRBJ1-2, with D hard to call. The CDR3 length is 11 residues. V lost 3 bases to trimming and J lost 13 bases, with 12 bases between them. The germline gives CDR1 ENHRY, CDR2 SYGVKD.

The chain couples TRBV27 to TRBJ1-2; possibly TRBD1 for D (5 bases). CDR1 is MNHEY, CDR2 SMNVEV, per germline (reference sequence). The CDR3 loop spans 15 amino acids. Trimming pared 5 bases from V and 0 bases from J, leaving 13 bases between. The CDR3 spells CASSEAGTPNYGYTF. CDR3 nucleotide sequence: TGTGCCAGCAGTGAAGCCGGGACTCCTAACTATGGCTACACCTTC.

The chain uses TRBV24-1 and TRBJ2-1, with 8 bases matching TRBD1. Germline loops: CDR1 KGHDR, CDR2 SFDVKD. The CDR3 sequence is 18 residues long. The junction had 10 bases not matched to a gene; V was cut back by 3 bases and J by 1 base. The CDR3, as DNA: TGTGCCACCAGTGATCCGGGGGTGCAGGGGGCATCCTACAATGAGCAGTTCTTC. Its translation: CATSDPGVQGASYNEQFF.

The chain couples TRBV18 to TRBJ2-1; 11 nucleotides line up with TRBD2. The CDR3 sequence is 16 residues long. CDR1 and CDR2 from the germline V gene are KGHSH and LQKENI. The ends lost 5 bases at V and 4 bases at J; junction bases unmatched: 7. In DNA, the CDR3 is TGTGCCAGCTCAGCGCCGGGACTAGCGGAGTACAATGAGCAGTTCTTC. This codes for CASSAPGLAEYNEQFF.

The chain carries TRBV2 and TRBJ2-1, with 8 bases that match TRBD2. The CDR3 totals 15 residues. Germline-derived CDR1 and CDR2 are SNHLY and FYNNEI. J gave up 6 bases and V 4 bases, and 8 bases lay outside the gene matches. The CDR3 DNA sequence: TGTGCCAGCAGTGTATCTGGGACTAGGGGCAATGAGCAGTTCTTC. This sequence encodes CASSVSGTRGNEQFF.

Regarding this clonotype: A much larger clone lies one base from this, so it may be a read error. The chain recombines TRBV12-3 or TRBV12-4 with TRBJ2-1; 9 nucleotides align to TRBD2. This CDR3 has 16 residues. The V gene end was trimmed by 5 bases and the J gene end by 2 bases; junction bases not matched to a gene: 7. The DNA for the CDR3 is TGTGCCAGCAGTCCAGGGTCTAGCGGGGCCTACAATGAGCAGTTCTTC. It specifies CASSPGSSGAYNEQFF.